This T cell receptor beta chain was sequenced during a study of CD8+ T cells in alopecia areata. This CDR3 is built from 13 residues. Trimming took off 2 bases at V and 2 bases at J, with 5 bases between the two ends. Germline V CDR1 and CDR2: SGHRS, YFSETQ. After isolation, RNA underwent reverse transcription to generate cDNA as the sequencing template. Data came from immunoSEQ multiplex PCR; TCRdb stores just in-frame clones and leaves some out. The sample shows about 30,000 clones, around two thirds of them seen only once. The receptor was derived from a human donor with alopecia areata. The chain combines TRBV5-1 with TRBJ2-1, with D unclear. The specimen sequenced was NKG2D-high CD8+ T cells sorted from blood. CDR3 in DNA: TGCGCCAGCAGCTTCGGCGCCTACAATGAGCAGTTCTTC. It translates to CASSFGAYNEQFF.